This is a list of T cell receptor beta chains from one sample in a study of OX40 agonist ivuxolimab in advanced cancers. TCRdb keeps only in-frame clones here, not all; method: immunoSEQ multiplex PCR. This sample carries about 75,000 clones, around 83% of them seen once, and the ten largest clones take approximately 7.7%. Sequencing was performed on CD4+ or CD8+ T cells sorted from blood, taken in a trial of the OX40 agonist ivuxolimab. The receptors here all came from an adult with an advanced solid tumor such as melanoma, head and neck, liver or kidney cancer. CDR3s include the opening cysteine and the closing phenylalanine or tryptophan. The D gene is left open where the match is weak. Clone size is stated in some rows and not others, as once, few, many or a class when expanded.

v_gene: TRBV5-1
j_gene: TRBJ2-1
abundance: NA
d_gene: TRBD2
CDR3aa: CASSEGLASYNEQFF
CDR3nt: TGCGCCAGCAGCGAGGGACTAGCCTCCTACAATGAGCAGTTCTTC

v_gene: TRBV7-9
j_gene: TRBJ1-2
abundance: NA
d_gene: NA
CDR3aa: CASSFRGGAADYGYTF
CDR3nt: TGTGCCAGCAGCTTCCGTGGGGGCGCAGCGGACTATGGCTACACCTTC

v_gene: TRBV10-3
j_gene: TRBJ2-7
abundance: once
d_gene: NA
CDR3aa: CASSEGYEQYF
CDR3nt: TGTGCCAGCAGTGAAGGTTACGAGCAGTACTTC

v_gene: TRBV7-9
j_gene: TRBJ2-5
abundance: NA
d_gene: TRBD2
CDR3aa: CASSRRLGRAETQYF
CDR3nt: TGTGCCAGCAGCAGAAGACTAGGGAGGGCAGAGACCCAGTACTTC

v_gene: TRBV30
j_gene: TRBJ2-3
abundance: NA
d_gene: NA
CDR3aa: CAWSPYTDTQYF
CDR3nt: TGTGCCTGGAGTCCCTACACAGATACGCAGTATTTT

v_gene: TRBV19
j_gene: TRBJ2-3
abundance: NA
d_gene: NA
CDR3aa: CASREDSASASTDTQYF
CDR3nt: TGTGCCAGTAGGGAGGATTCGGCTTCAGCTAGCACAGATACGCAGTATTTT

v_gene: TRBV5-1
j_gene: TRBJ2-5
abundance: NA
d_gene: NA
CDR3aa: CASSPWGETQYF
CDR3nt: TGCGCCAGCAGTCCTTGGGGGGAGACCCAGTACTTC

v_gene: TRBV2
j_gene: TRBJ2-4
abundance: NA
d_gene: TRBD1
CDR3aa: CASSPGQRNIQYF
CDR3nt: TGTGCCAGCAGCCCGGGACAGAGAAACATTCAGTACTTC

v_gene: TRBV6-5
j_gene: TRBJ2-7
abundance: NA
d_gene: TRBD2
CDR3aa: CASRFAGGGSYEQYF
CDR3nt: TGTGCCAGCAGGTTCGCCGGCGGGGGCTCCTACGAGCAGTACTTC

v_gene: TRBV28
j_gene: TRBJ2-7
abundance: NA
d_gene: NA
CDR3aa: CASSSPGRGTYEQYF
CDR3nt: TGTGCCAGCAGCTCACCCGGCCGGGGGACCTACGAGCAGTACTTC

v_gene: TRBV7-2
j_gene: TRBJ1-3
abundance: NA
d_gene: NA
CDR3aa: CASSLVGAASGNTIYF
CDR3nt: TGTGCCAGCAGCTTAGTAGGCGCGGCCTCTGGAAACACCATATATTTT

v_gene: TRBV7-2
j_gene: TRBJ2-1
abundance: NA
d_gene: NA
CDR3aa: CASSLAGYEQFF
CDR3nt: TGTGCCAGCAGCTTGGCGGGCTATGAGCAGTTCTTC

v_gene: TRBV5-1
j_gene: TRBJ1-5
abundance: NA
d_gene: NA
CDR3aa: CASSSEGHQPQHF
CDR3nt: TGCGCCAGCAGTTCGGAGGGGCATCAGCCCCAGCATTTT

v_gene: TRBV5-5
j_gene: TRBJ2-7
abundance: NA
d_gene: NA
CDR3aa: CASSLQGLTYEQYF
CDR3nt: TGTGCCAGCAGCTTGCAAGGACTAACCTACGAGCAGTACTTC

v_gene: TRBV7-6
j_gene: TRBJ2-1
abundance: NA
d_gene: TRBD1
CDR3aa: CASSFQGVGYNEQFF
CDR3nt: TGTGCCAGCAGCTTCCAGGGGGTGGGTTACAATGAGCAGTTCTTC

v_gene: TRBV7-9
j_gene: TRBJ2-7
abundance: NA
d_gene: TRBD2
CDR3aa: CASSWTSGFYEQYF
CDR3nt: TGTGCCAGCAGCTGGACTAGCGGGTTCTACGAGCAGTACTTC

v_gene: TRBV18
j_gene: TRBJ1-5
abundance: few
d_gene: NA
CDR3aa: CASSPLPSSNQPQHF
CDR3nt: TGTGCCAGCTCACCCCTGCCCAGTAGCAATCAGCCCCAGCATTTT

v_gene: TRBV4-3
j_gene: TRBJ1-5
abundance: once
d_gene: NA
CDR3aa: CASSQVIQVAIQPQHF
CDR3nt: TGCGCCAGCAGCCAAGTAATACAGGTAGCGATTCAGCCCCAGCATTTT

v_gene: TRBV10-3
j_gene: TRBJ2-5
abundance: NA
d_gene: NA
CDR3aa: CAIGIPEQETQYF
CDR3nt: TGTGCCATCGGGATCCCAGAGCAAGAGACCCAGTACTTC

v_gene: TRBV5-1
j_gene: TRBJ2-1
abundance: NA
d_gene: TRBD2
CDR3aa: CASSTLAGGPSSYNEQFF
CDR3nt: TGCGCCAGCAGCACGCTAGCGGGGGGGCCATCATCCTACAATGAGCAGTTCTTC

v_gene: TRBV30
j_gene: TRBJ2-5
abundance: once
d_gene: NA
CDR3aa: CACPSDNQETQYF
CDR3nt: TGTGCCTGCCCATCCGATAACCAAGAGACCCAGTACTTC

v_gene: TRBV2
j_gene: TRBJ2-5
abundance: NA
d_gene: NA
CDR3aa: CASSDRPSKYF
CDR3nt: TGTGCCAGCAGTGACAGACCATCCAAGTACTTC

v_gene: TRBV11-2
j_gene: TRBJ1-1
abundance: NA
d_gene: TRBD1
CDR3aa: CASSLIQGTTEAFF
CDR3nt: TGTGCCAGCAGCCTTATACAGGGGACCACTGAAGCTTTCTTT

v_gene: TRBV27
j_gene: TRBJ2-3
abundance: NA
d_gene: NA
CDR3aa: CASSLYTAWGSDTQYF
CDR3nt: TGTGCCAGCAGTTTATATACAGCCTGGGGCTCAGATACGCAGTATTTT

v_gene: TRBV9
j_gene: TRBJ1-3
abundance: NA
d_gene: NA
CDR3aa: CASRAVSGNTIYF
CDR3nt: TGTGCCAGCAGGGCTGTTTCTGGAAACACCATATATTTT

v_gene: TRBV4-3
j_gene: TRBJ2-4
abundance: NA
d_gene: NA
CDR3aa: CASSQELDLSYKNIQYF
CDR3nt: TGCGCCAGCAGCCAAGAATTGGACCTGAGTTACAAAAACATTCAGTACTTC

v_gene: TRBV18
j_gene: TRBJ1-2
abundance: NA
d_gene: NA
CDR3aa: CASSQSAGDYGYTF
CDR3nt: TGTGCCAGCTCACAGTCAGCCGGGGACTATGGCTACACCTTC

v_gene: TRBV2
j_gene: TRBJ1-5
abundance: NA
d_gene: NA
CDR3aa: CASSDGQPQHF
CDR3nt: TGTGCCAGCAGTGATGGGCAGCCCCAGCATTTT

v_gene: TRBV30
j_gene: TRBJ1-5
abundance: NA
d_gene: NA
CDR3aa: CAWSRRTGNQPQHF
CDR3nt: TGTGCCTGGAGTAGGAGGACAGGCAATCAGCCCCAGCATTTT

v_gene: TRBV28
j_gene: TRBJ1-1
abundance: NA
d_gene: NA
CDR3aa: CASRFLRVENTEAFF
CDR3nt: TGTGCCAGCAGGTTTCTCAGGGTAGAGAACACTGAAGCTTTCTTT

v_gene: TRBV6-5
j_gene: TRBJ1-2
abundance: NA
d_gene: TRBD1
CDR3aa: CASSLQTGGHYGYTF
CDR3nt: TGTGCCAGCAGTTTACAGACAGGGGGCCACTATGGCTACACCTTC

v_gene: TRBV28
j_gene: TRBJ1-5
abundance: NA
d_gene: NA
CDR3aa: CASSSGPQHF
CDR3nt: TGTGCCAGCAGTTCGGGCCCCCAGCATTTT

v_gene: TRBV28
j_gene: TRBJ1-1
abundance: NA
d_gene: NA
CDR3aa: CASSAVERAFF
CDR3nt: TGTGCCAGCAGTGCCGTGGAGCGGGCATTCTTT

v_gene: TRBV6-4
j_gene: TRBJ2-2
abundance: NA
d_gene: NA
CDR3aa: CASSEEHRTGELFF
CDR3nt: TGTGCCAGCAGTGAAGAGCACAGAACCGGGGAGCTGTTTTTT

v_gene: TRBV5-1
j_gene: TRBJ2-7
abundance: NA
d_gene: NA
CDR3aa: CASSLEDPGSYEQYF
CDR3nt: TGCGCCAGCAGCTTGGAAGATCCGGGCTCCTACGAGCAGTACTTC

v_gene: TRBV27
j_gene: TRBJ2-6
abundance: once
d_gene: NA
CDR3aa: CASSSQGASGANVLTF
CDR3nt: TGTGCCAGCAGTTCTCAGGGAGCCTCTGGGGCCAACGTCCTGACTTTC